The sequence of this T cell receptor (beta chain) was determined in a study of blood T cell repertoires in COVID-19. Clinical history reported by participants formed the basis on which cohorts were assigned. Per germline, CDR1 SEHNR and CDR2 FQNEAQ (reference sequence). With 3 bases clipped from V and 7 bases from J, the junction kept 8 bases outside the gene matches. The CDR3 runs to 15 residues. Data came from immunoSEQ multiplex PCR; TCRdb stores just in-frame clones and leaves some out. The data show about 210,000 clones, with about nine tenths seen just once and about 9.3% held by the top ten. Sequences were obtained from PBMCs or T cells enriched from blood (not recorded which). The receptor was derived from a man between 18 and 35 years old with acute COVID-19. The chain is built from TRBV7-9 and TRBJ1-2; 10 bases line up with TRBD1. CDR3 amino acids: CASSFAGTGEGGYTF. Written as DNA, the CDR3 is TGTGCCAGCAGCTTTGCCGGGACAGGGGAGGGTGGCTACACCTTC. Full variable domain (outside the CDR3, taken from reference TRBV7-9 and TRBJ1-2): DTGVSQNPRHKITKRGQNVTFRCDPISEHNRLYWYRQTLGQGPEFLTYFQNEAQLEKSRLLSDRFSAERPKGSFSTLEIQRTEQGDSAMYLCASSFAGTGEGGYTFGSGTRLTVV.